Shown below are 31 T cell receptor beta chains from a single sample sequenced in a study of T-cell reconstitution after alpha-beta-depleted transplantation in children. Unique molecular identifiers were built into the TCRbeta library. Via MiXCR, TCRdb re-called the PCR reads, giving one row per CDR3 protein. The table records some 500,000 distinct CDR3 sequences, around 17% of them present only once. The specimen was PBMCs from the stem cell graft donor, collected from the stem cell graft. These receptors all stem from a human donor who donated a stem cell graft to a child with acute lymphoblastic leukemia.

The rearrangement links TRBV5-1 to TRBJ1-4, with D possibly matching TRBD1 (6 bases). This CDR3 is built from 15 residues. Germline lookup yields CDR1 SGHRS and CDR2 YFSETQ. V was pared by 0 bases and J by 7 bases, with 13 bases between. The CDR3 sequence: CASSLAGAWTEKLFF. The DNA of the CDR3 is TGCGCCAGCAGCTTGGCAGGGGCCTGGACTGAAAAACTGTTTTTT.

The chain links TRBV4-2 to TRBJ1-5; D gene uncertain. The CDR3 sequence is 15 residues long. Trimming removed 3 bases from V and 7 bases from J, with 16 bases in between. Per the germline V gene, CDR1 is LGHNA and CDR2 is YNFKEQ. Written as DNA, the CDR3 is TGTGCCAGCAGCCAGGCCGCGGGATCCCACCAGCCCCAGCATTTT. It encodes CASSQAAGSHQPQHF.

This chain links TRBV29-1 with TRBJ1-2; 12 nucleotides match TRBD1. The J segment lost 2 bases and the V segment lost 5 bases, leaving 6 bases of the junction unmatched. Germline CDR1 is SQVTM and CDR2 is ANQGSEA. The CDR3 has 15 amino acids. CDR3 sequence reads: CSVSPGQGANYGYTF. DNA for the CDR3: TGCAGCGTTTCCCCGGGACAGGGGGCGAACTATGGCTACACCTTC.

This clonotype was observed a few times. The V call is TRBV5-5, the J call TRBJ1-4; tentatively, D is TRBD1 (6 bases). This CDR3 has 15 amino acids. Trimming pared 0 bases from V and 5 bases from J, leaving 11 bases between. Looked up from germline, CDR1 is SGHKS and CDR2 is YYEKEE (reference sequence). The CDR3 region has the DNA TGTGCCAGCAGCTTGGCGTCCAGGGGCAATGAAAAACTGTTTTTT. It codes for CASSLASRGNEKLFF. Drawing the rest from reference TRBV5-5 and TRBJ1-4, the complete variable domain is DAGVTQSPTHLIKTRGQQVTLRCSPISGHKSVSWYQQVLGQGPQFIFQYYEKEERGRGNFPDRFSARQFPNYSSELNVNALLLGDSALYLCASSLASRGNEKLFFGSGTQLSVL.

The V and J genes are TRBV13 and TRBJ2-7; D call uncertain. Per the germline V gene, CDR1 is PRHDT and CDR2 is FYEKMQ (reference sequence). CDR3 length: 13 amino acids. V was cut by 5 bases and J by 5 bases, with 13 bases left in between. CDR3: CASSIPRKHEQYF. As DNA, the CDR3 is TGTGCCAGCAGCATCCCCCGAAAACACGAGCAGTACTTC.

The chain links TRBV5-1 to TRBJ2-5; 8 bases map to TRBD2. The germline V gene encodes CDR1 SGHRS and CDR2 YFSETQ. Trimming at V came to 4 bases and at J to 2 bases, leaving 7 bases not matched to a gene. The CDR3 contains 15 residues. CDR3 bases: TGCGCCAGCAGCCACCCCCGGGGGGGACAAGAGACCCAGTACTTC. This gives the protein CASSHPRGGQETQYF.

CDR3 residues: CAISESELAGYNEQFF. The DNA for the CDR3 is TGTGCCATCAGTGAGTCAGAACTAGCGGGATACAATGAGCAGTTCTTC. V is TRBV10-3 and J is TRBJ2-1; 10 bases are a match to TRBD2. This CDR3 is built from 16 residues. Per the germline V gene, CDR1 is ENHRY and CDR2 is SYGVKD. V lost 0 bases and J lost 4; bases outside the gene matches: 3.

The CDR3 DNA reads TGCGCCAGCCGGAGGACAGCGGGCTACGAGCAGTACTTC. It specifies CASRRTAGYEQYF. The rearrangement joins TRBV5-1 to TRBJ2-7, with D tentatively TRBD1 or TRBD2 (6 bases each). Germline-derived CDR1 and CDR2 are SGHRS and YFSETQ. The CDR3 extends over 13 amino acids. V shed 7 bases and J shed 3 bases, with 14 bases lying between them.

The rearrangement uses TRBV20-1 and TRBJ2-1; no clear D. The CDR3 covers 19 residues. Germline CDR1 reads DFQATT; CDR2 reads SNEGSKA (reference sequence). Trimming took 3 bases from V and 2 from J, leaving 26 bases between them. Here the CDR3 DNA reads TGCAGTGCTAGCTTAGGTGGTGGTAGCCCGCAGCAAGCCTACAATGAGCAGTTCTTC. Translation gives CSASLGGGSPQQAYNEQFF.

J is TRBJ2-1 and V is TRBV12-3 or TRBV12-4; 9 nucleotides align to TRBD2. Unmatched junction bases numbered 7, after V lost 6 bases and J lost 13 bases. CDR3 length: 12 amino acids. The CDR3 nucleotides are TGTGCCAGCAGAGTTCCGGGACTAGCTCAGTTCTTC. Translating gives CASRVPGLAQFF.

This CDR3 is CATGLGSRQPQHF. CDR3 bases: TGTGCCACCGGTCTGGGTTCGAGGCAGCCCCAGCATTTT. J is TRBJ1-5 and V is TRBV15, with D uncertain. The V gene lost 8 bases and the J gene lost 7 bases, with 15 bases spanning the gap. Germline V gene sequence: CDR1 LNHNV, CDR2 YYDKDF (reference sequence). This CDR3 is 13 amino acids long.

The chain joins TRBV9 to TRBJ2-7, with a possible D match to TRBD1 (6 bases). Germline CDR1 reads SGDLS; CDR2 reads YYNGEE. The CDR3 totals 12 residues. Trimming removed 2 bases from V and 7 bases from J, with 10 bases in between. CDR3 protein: CASSVPRGEQYF. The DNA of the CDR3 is TGTGCCAGCAGCGTTCCCAGGGGAGAGCAGTACTTC.

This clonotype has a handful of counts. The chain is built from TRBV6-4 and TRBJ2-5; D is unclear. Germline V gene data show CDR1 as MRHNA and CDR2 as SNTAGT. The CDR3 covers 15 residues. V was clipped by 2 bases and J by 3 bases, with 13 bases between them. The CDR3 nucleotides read TGTGCCAGCAGTGACGCCGCCGGGTCTGAAGAGACCCAGTACTTC. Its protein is CASSDAAGSEETQYF.

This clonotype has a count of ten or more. The chain's CDR3 is CASSPPDWSQETQYF. CDR3 bases: TGTGCCAGCTCACCACCGGACTGGTCGCAAGAGACCCAGTACTTC. The chain links TRBV18 to TRBJ2-5; maybe TRBD2 (5 bases). The CDR3 length is 15 residues. Germline-derived CDR1 and CDR2 are KGHSH and LQKENI. The germline V and J ends were trimmed by 0 bases and 2 bases, with 10 bases remaining between them.

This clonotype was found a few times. CDR3 region: CSAGPTSGRYEQYF. The CDR3 nucleotides are TGCAGTGCTGGACCGACTAGCGGGAGGTACGAGCAGTACTTC. The gene calls are TRBV20-1 and TRBJ2-7; TRBD2 aligns across 13 bases. The CDR3 has 14 residues. The V segment lost 5 bases and the J segment 4 bases; nucleotides outside the gene matches: 5. Per germline, CDR1 DFQATT and CDR2 SNEGSKA (reference sequence).

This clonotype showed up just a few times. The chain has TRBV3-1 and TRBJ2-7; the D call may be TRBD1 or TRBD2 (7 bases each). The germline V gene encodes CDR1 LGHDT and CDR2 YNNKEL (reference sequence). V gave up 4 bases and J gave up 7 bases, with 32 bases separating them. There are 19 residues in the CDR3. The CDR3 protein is CASSRGTARRGAGREEQYF. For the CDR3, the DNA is TGTGCCAGCAGCCGGGGGACAGCCCGTCGGGGGGCGGGACGAGAGGAGCAGTACTTC.

The CDR3 DNA reads as TGCGCCAGCAGCCAAGTCAGGGAGAGCAATCAGCCCCAGCATTTT. Translation gives CASSQVRESNQPQHF. The genes are TRBV4-1 and TRBJ1-5, with a weak D call TRBD1 (5 bases). Germline V gene lookup returns CDR1 MGHRA and CDR2 YSYEKL. Trimming cost V 1 base and J 1 base, with 8 bases left between them. CDR3 length equals 15 residues.

CDR3 DNA: TGTGCCAGCAGCTTAATGGACGGAGTCAAGTACTTC. Translating it yields CASSLMDGVKYF. This chain joins TRBV7-9 and TRBJ2-4, with D uncertain. The germline V gene encodes CDR1 SEHNR and CDR2 FQNEAQ (reference sequence). This CDR3 is 12 amino acids long. V lost 2 bases and J 14 bases, leaving 13 bases between the germline ends.

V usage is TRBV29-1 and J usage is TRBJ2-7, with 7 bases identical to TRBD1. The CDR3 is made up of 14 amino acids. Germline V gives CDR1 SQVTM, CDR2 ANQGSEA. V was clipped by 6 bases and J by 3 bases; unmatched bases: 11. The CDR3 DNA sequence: TGCAGCGTATCTAGACAGGGTGTGGACTACGAGCAGTACTTC. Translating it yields CSVSRQGVDYEQYF.

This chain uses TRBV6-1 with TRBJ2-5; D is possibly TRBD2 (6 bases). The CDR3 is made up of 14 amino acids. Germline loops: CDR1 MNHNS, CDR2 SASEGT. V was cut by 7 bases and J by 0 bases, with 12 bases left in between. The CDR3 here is CASNPWRDQETQYF. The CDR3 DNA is TGTGCCAGCAATCCTTGGAGGGACCAAGAGACCCAGTACTTC.

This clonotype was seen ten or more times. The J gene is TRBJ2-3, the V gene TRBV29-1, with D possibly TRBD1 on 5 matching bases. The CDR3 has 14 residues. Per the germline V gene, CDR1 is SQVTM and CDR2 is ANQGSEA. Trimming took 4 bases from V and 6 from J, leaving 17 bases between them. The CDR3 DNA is TGCAGCGTTGTGGCAGGACACTTGTGGGATACGCAGTATTTT. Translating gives CSVVAGHLWDTQYF.

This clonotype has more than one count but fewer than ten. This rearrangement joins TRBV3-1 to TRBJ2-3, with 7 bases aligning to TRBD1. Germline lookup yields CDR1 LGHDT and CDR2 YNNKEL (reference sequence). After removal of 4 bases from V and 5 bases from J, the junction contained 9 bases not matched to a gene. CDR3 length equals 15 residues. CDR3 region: CASSLRVRGRDTQYF. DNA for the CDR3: TGTGCCAGCAGCCTTAGAGTCAGGGGGAGAGATACGCAGTATTTT.

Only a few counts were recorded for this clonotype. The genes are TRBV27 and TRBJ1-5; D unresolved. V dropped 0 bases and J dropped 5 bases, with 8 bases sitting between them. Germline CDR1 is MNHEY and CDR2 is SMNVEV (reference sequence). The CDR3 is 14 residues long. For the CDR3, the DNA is TGTGCCAGCAGTTTATCCGGGGTATATCAGCCCCAGCATTTT. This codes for CASSLSGVYQPQHF.

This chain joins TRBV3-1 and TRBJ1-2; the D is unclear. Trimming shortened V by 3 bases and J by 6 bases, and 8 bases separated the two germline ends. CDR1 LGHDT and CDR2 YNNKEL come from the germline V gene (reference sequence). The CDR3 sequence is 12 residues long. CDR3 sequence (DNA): TGTGCCAGCAGCCAGCTCAGGAATGGCTACACCTTC. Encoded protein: CASSQLRNGYTF.

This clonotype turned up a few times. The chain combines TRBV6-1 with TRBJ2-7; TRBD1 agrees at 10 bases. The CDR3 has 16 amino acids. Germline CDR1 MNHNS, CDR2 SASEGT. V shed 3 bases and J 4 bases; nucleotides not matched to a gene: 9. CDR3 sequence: CASSDRGTGVTYEQYF. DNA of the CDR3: TGTGCCAGCAGTGACAGGGGGACAGGGGTTACGTACGAGCAGTACTTC.

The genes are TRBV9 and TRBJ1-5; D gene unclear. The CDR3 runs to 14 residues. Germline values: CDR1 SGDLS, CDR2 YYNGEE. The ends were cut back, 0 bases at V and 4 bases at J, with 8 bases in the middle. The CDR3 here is CASSVGTLNQPQHF. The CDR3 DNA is TGTGCCAGCAGCGTAGGGACGCTTAATCAGCCCCAGCATTTT.

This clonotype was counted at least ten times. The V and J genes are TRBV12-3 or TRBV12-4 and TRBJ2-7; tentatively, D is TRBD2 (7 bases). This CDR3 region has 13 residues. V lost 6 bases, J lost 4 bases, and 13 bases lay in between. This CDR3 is CASSFGGAYEQYF. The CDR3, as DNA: TGTGCCAGCAGCTTTGGGGGGGCTTACGAGCAGTACTTC.

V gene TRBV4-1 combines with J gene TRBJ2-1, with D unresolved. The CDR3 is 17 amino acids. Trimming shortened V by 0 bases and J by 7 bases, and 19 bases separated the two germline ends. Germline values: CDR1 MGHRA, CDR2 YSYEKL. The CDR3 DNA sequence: TGCGCCAGCAGCCAAGATGCAGGACCCCCAGGTCGGAATGAGCAGTTCTTC. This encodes CASSQDAGPPGRNEQFF.

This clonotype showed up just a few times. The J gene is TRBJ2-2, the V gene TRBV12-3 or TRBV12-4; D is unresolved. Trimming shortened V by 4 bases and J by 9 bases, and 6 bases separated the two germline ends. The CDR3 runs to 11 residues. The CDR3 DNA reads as TGTGCCAGCAGTTCCTACCGGGAGCTGTTTTTT. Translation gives CASSSYRELFF.

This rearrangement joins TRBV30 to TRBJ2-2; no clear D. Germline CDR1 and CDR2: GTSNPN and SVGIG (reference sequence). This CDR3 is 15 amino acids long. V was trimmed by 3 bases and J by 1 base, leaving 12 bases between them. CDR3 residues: CAWRPLRRNTGELFF. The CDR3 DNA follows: TGTGCCTGGAGGCCCCTGCGGAGGAACACCGGGGAGCTGTTTTTT. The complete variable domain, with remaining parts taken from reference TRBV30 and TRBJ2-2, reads SQTIHQWPATLVQPVGSPLSLECTVEGTSNPNLYWYRQAAGRGLQLLFYSVGIGQISSEVPQNLSASRPQDRQFILSSKKLLLSDSGFYLCAWRPLRRNTGELFFGEGSRLTVL.

The CDR3 DNA reads as TGCGCCAGCAGCCCCCCGGGACTAGCGGTGCTAGCCAAAAACATTCAGTACTTC. Its translation: CASSPPGLAVLAKNIQYF. The chain is built from TRBV5-1 and TRBJ2-4, with TRBD2 matching 11 bases. The V gene's germline CDR1 is SGHRS and CDR2 YFSETQ. The CDR3 has 18 amino acids. V shed 4 bases and J 0 bases; nucleotides not matched to a gene: 9.